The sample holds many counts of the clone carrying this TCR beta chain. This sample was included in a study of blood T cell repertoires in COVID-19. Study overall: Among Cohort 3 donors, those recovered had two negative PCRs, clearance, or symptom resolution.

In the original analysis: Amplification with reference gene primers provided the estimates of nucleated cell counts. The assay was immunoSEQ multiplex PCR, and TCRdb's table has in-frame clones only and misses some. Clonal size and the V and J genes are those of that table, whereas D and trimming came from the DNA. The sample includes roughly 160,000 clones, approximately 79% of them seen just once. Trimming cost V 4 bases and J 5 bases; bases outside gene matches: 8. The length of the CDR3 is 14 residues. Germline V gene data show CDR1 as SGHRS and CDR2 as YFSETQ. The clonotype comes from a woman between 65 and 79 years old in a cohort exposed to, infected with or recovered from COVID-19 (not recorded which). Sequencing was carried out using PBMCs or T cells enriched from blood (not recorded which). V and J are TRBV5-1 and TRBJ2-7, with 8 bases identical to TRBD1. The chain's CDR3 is CASSPQTGAHEQYF. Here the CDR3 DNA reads TGCGCCAGCAGCCCACAGACAGGGGCCCACGAGCAGTACTTC.